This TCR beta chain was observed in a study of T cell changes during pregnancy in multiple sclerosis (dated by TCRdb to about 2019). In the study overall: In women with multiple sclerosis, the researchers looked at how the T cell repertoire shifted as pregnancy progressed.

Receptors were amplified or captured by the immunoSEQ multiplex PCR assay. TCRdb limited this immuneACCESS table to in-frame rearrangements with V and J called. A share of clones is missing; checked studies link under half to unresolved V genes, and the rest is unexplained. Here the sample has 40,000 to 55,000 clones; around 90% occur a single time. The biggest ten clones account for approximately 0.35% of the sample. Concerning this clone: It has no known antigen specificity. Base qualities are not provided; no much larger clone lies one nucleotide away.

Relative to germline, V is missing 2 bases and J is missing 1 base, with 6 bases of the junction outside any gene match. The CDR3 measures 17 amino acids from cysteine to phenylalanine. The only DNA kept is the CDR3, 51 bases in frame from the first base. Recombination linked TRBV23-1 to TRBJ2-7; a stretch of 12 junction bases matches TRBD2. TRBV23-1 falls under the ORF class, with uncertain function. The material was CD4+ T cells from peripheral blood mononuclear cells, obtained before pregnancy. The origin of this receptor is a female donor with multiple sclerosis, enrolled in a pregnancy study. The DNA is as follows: TGCGCCAGCAGTCAAGAAAAGACTAGCGGGAGATCCTACGAGCAGTACTTC. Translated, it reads CASSQEKTSGRSYEQYF.